What follows describes a single T cell receptor (beta chain). Its specificity is unknown. In the source study's methods: Productive clonotypes were detectable down to 2.59 x 10-5 frequency. TCRdb's copy holds only in-frame clones and misses some; the assay was immunoSEQ multiplex PCR. V and J calls and clone size are copied from that table; D and trimming were computed from the DNA. This table holds 40,000 to 45,000 clones, about four fifths found once. V was clipped by 4 bases and J by 4 bases, with 10 bases between them. This CDR3 contains 14 residues. Germline assignment: CDR1 SGHTA and CDR2 FQGNSA. This sample was included in a study of STAT5B mutations in CD4+ large granular lymphocyte leukemia. Study-wide findings and caveats: TRBV06-family usage was enriched in top patient clones (8/27) versus controls (2/35).

The sequence derives from a human donor in good health. V is TRBV7-2 and J is TRBJ1-4, with D tentatively TRBD1 (5 bases). Sequencing used CD4+ T cells from blood buffy coats. CDR3 in DNA: TGTGCCAGCAGCTCAGCAGGGTATAATGAAAAACTGTTTTTT. Translated: CASSSAGYNEKLFF. Full variable domain (remainder filled in from reference TRBV7-2 and TRBJ1-4): GAGVSQSPSNKVTEKGKDVELRCDPISGHTALYWYRQSLGQGLEFLIYFQGNSAPDKSGLPSDRFSAERTGGSVSTLTIQRTQQEDSAVYLCASSSAGYNEKLFFGSGTQLSVL.